This T cell receptor beta chain stems from a study of blood T cell repertoires in COVID-19. Across the study: Nucleic acid was either cDNA or gDNA, and it came from T cells, B-cell-depleted T cells, or PBMCs.

CDR1 and CDR2 from the germline V gene are SEHNR and FQNEAQ (reference sequence). With V trimmed by 5 bases and J by 4 bases, 7 bases remained unmatched. The CDR3 is made up of 15 amino acids. Original processing methods: For nucleated cells, counts were estimated from reference gene primer amplification. This table comes from immunoSEQ multiplex PCR, and its TCRdb copy is limited to in-frame clones, with some not included. D and trimming were read from the DNA, whereas the V and J calls and clone size are those reported in that table. The sample has 240,000 or so clones; around 86% are singletons. The material sequenced was peripheral blood. This TCR derives from a woman aged 60-75 years with active or convalescent COVID-19. This chain uses TRBV7-9 with TRBJ1-2; 10 positions match TRBD1. CDR3 bases: TGTGCCAGCAGCATACCGGGACAGGGGATCTATGGCTACACCTTC. It yields the protein CASSIPGQGIYGYTF.